Each of the 11 T cell receptor beta chains below was sequenced from the same sample in a study of blood T cell repertoires in COVID-19. Profiled with immunoSEQ multiplex PCR; TCRdb holds only in-frame clones, not every one. The table shows 45,000 to 70,000 clones, with 82% occurring only once. Sequencing was done on a sample of peripheral blood. The receptors here all came from a woman aged 60 to 75 with acute or convalescent COVID-19.

The V and J genes are TRBV5-5 and TRBJ2-7; tentatively, D is TRBD2 (5 bases). The V and J ends lost 0 bases and 2 bases respectively, with 9 bases between them. The CDR3 extends over 14 amino acids. Per germline, CDR1 SGHKS and CDR2 YYEKEE (reference sequence). As DNA, the CDR3 is TGTGCCAGCAGCTTGGTTCCGGGAACCTACGAGCAGTACTTC. Its translation: CASSLVPGTYEQYF.

The chain uses TRBV5-6 and TRBJ1-5, with 9 positions matching TRBD1. The CDR3 extends over 14 amino acids. Germline CDR1 and CDR2: SGHDT and YYEEEE. V was pared by 4 bases and J by 6 bases, with 5 bases of the junction left unmatched. The CDR3 here is CASSLQGAGQPQHF. The CDR3 DNA is TGTGCCAGCAGCCTACAGGGGGCCGGTCAGCCCCAGCATTTT.

This sequence joins TRBV19 and TRBJ1-1, with 8 bases aligning to TRBD1. The CDR3 sequence is 14 residues long. Germline V gene sequence: CDR1 LNHDA, CDR2 SQIVND (reference sequence). V was pared by 5 bases and J by 1 base, with 3 bases of the junction left unmatched. CDR3 sequence (DNA): TGTGCCAGTAGTGTCGGACAGGGGAACACTGAAGCTTTCTTT. This gives the protein CASSVGQGNTEAFF.

The rearrangement links TRBV4-2 to TRBJ2-1; 7 nucleotides align to TRBD2. Germline CDR1 reads LGHNA; CDR2 reads YNFKEQ. Germline trimming cut 4 bases from V and 6 bases from J; bases unmatched to any gene: 12. CDR3 length: 16 amino acids. The CDR3 nucleotides read TGTGCCAGCAGCCCAGCCGTCCGGGGGGACCGCAATGAGCAGTTCTTC. It translates to CASSPAVRGDRNEQFF.

In nucleotides, the CDR3 is TGTGCCAGTAGTATAGTGGGCCCCAGACCAGGGGCCGCTGGAAACACCATATATTTT. Residues: CASSIVGPRPGAAGNTIYF. The chain is built from TRBV19 and TRBJ1-3; weak D call: TRBD1 (6 bases). The CDR3 spans 19 residues. The V end lost 1 base, the J end lost 2 bases, and 21 bases lay between the germline ends. Germline V gives CDR1 LNHDA, CDR2 SQIVND (reference sequence).

The rearrangement uses TRBV7-9 and TRBJ1-3; D remains unclear. CDR1 SEHNR and CDR2 FQNEAQ come from the germline V gene (reference sequence). This CDR3 contains 13 residues. V was clipped by 0 bases and J by 14 bases, with 14 bases between them. The DNA of the CDR3 is TGTGCCAGCAGCTTAGCAGGTGCGGCCGACGTATATTTT. Protein product: CASSLAGAADVYF.

The chain joins TRBV5-4 to TRBJ2-2, with 7 positions matching TRBD1. V gave up 4 bases and J gave up 6 bases; unmatched junction bases: 9. The CDR3 spans 15 residues. Germline CDR1 is SGHNT and CDR2 is YYREEE (reference sequence). CDR3 nucleotide sequence: TGTGCCAGCAGCACCTTGACAGGGATTGCCGGGGAGCTGTTTTTT. This encodes CASSTLTGIAGELFF.

This CDR3 is CASSDSRGGEQFF. The CDR3 nucleotides read TGTGCCAGCAGTGACTCGAGGGGGGGTGAGCAGTTCTTC. The chain joins TRBV6-4 to TRBJ2-1; D possibly corresponds to TRBD2 (7 bases). Trimming stripped 0 bases from V and 9 bases from J, with 9 bases between. CDR3 length: 13 amino acids. Germline V gene sequence: CDR1 MRHNA, CDR2 SNTAGT.

Only one count was recorded for this clone. The V gene is TRBV15, the J gene TRBJ1-1; D is unclear. The CDR3 consists of 16 residues. The V end was cut by 0 bases, the J end by 4 bases, with 15 bases between. Germline CDR1 reads LNHNV; CDR2 reads YYDKDF (reference sequence). The chain's CDR3 is CATSREGGGYGTEAFF. The CDR3 DNA sequence: TGTGCCACCAGCAGAGAGGGTGGAGGCTACGGCACTGAAGCTTTCTTT.

The V gene is TRBV18, the J gene TRBJ1-3; 9 bases map to TRBD1. The CDR3 is 17 amino acids. In germline, CDR1 is KGHSH, CDR2 LQKENI. V was clipped by 3 bases and J by 4 bases; unmatched bases: 10. CDR3 nucleotides: TGTGCCAGCTCACCCCGGACAGGGGAAGTTTCCGGAAACACCATATATTTT. This sequence encodes CASSPRTGEVSGNTIYF.

The chain recombines TRBV7-9 with TRBJ1-4; D call uncertain. V lost 1 base, J lost 14 bases, and 17 bases lay in between. Germline CDR1 reads SEHNR; CDR2 reads FQNEAQ (reference sequence). The CDR3 contains 14 residues. CDR3: CASSLESGRSRLFF. The CDR3 DNA is TGTGCCAGCAGCTTAGAATCTGGCCGCTCTAGGCTGTTTTTT.